This T cell receptor (beta chain) came from a study of T cells after yellow fever vaccination. Study-level information: For low cell numbers, libraries were made with SMART-Seq v4 Ultra Low Input.

The authors made TCR cDNA by 5'RACE template switching, adding a universal primer site and UMIs. A single record per CDR3 protein comes from TCRdb applying MiXCR to the 5' RACE reads. The repertoire holds 200,000 to 300,000 distinct CDR3 sequences, with 10% to 15% as singletons. The CDR3 sequence is 16 residues long. Trimming stripped 0 bases from V and 1 base from J, with 13 bases between. The germline V gene encodes CDR1 SEHNR and CDR2 FQNEAQ (reference sequence). This clonotype occurred a few times. No antigen is known for it. Broader study findings: Faster peaking, at day 5 versus 15, marked a secondary response that was weaker. High-abundance clonotypes from the bulk population could contaminate FACS-sorted repertoires.

The clonotype was recovered from a man aged 25-45 years who received the YFV17D yellow fever vaccine. The chain joins TRBV7-9 to TRBJ2-7; weak D call: TRBD2 (6 bases). The source was CD4+ T cells sorted from PBMCs, collected 45 days after the yellow fever booster vaccination. In DNA form, the CDR3 reads TGTGCCAGCAGCTTAGCCCCCCGGGACTCTTCCTACGAGCAGTACTTC. It codes for CASSLAPRDSSYEQYF.